This T cell receptor beta chain comes out of a study of shared clonotypes between healthy human individuals. TCRdb keeps only in-frame clones here, not all; method: immunoSEQ multiplex PCR. This table has roughly 2,500,000 clones, 93% appearing once. For this clone: What it binds is not known.

The ends were cut back, 5 bases at V and 1 base at J, with 17 bases in the middle. Germline CDR1 MNHEY, CDR2 SMNVEV (reference sequence). The length of the CDR3 is 16 residues. General study results and limits: Generation probabilities were higher for clonotypes shared across all four sorted-subset donors than for unshared ones.

Sequences were obtained from naive CD4+ T cells from PBMCs. Specified subset: CD45RA+ positively selected. The clonotype was recovered from a man aged 18 to 29 in good health. Some clones in this sample may be carry-over from other donors' samples. The chain has TRBV27 and TRBJ2-5, with D perhaps matching TRBD1 or TRBD2 (5 bases each). CDR3 coding DNA: TGTGCCAGCAGTAGTTGGGACGGAACCTTCCAAGAGACCCAGTACTTC. Translating it yields CASSSWDGTFQETQYF.